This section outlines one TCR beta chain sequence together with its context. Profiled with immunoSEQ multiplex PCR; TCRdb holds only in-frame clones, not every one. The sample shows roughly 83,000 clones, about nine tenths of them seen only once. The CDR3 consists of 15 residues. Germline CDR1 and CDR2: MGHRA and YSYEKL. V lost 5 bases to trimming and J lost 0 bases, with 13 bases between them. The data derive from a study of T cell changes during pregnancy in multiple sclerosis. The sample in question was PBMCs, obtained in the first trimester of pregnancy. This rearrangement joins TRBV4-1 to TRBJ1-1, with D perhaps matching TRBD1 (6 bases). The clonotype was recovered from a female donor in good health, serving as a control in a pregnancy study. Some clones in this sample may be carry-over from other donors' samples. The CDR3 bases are TGCGCCAGCAGCATACGGACAGCCATGAACACTGAAGCTTTCTTT. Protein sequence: CASSIRTAMNTEAFF.